This T cell receptor (beta chain) was captured by sequencing in a study of blood T cell repertoires in COVID-19 (dated by TCRdb to 2020 to 2021). In terms of the full investigation: Samples from collaborators originated in the United States, Italy and Spain and spanned both the acute and convalescent phases of COVID-19. The sample metadata nearly always contained a de-identified subject ID, COVID-19 status, age in years and sex. Subjects who had been exposed to COVID-19, were actively infected with it, or had recovered from it provided the deeply sampled blood TCRbeta repertoires that made up the dataset. A freely available public database, intended as a resource for researchers studying the immune response to SARS-CoV-2, is where the repertoires were released. The material from the prospective study consisted of cDNA or gDNA derived from T cells, B-cell-depleted T cells, or PBMCs. Samples were obtained from the ongoing ImmuneRACE study (first 160 participants) and from 1,000 to 1,500 subjects provided by 6 global collaborators. Where HLA class I and class II types were available, the types were taken from metadata supplied by the sample provider, not from assay-based typing.

On this clone itself: Which antigen it targets is not known. No much larger clonotype is one base removed from it; base qualities were not supplied.

Between the V and J ends, shortened by 0 bases and 3 bases respectively, the junction contains 9 bases. The CDR3 runs 15 amino acids, cysteine and phenylalanine included. Only the CDR3 region is kept as DNA, spanning 45 bases read in frame from base 1. Sequences SEHNR (CDR1) and FQNEAQ (CDR2) are obtained from the germline V gene (reference sequence). A second Seattle source provided samples from volunteer blood donors who had recovered from COVID-19. Each collaborating institution followed its own protocols to collect whole blood in K2EDTA tubes. For TCRbeta analysis, collaborator samples were shipped as frozen whole blood, as isolated PBMCs, or as DNA extracted from either sample type. TCRbeta CDR3 regions were amplified from genomic DNA using the immunoSEQ Assay, a bias-controlled multiplex PCR. On the study's bioinformatics: Nucleated cell counts per sample were estimated from amplification of reference gene primers within the assay. To quantify the absolute abundance of each unique TCRbeta CDR3 rearrangement, sequence reads were collapsed and filtered. For each sample, productive Simpson clonality was calculated as the square root of Simpson's diversity index across productive rearrangements. TCRdb holds this immuneACCESS table with in-frame rearrangements only. Some clones are missing; in checked studies, unresolved V genes explain under half, and the rest has no known cause. D and trimming were read from the DNA, whereas the V and J calls and clone size are those reported in that table. For this sample the table gives hundreds of thousands of clones, of which approximately 89% were detected only once. The ten largest clones take up roughly 3.4% of the sample.

General conclusions and limits of the study: The quantity of clinical and demographic metadata differed by source and by participant and was supplied without curation.

In this chain, TRBV7-9 is recombined with TRBJ2-1; the D segment cannot be called with confidence. This clonotype originated in a woman in her late teens or twenties who had recovered from COVID-19. The specimen was peripheral blood. DNA sequence: TGTGCCAGCAGCTTAGCCCGGAGCTACTACAATGAGCAGTTCTTC. It translates to CASSLARSYYNEQFF.